This TCR beta chain was retrieved from a study of blood T cell repertoires in COVID-19. As for the study in general: Researchers got acute and convalescent COVID-19 samples from the United States, Italy and Spain. Sources were T cells, B-cell-depleted T cells, or PBMCs; the material itself was cDNA or gDNA.

CDR3 length: 17 amino acids. This clone has just a few counts. In the source study's methods: Using reference gene primer amplification, nucleated cell counts were estimated. The repertoire was sequenced with immunoSEQ multiplex PCR; TCRdb's copy has only in-frame clones and lacks some. That table gives V, J and clone size, and the DNA gave D and trimming. The sample has around 300,000 clones; over 75% are singletons. The receptor comes from a human donor in a cohort sampled during active COVID-19. V and J are TRBV21-1 and TRBJ2-5; the table's D call, TRBD1, has no DNA check behind it. TRBV21-1 is a recognized pseudogene. The material sequenced was peripheral blood. The chain's CDR3 is CASSKESGQTLGETQYF. The CDR3 DNA follows: TGTGCCAGCAGCAAAGAATCGGGACAGACGCTGGGTGAGACCCAGTACTTC.